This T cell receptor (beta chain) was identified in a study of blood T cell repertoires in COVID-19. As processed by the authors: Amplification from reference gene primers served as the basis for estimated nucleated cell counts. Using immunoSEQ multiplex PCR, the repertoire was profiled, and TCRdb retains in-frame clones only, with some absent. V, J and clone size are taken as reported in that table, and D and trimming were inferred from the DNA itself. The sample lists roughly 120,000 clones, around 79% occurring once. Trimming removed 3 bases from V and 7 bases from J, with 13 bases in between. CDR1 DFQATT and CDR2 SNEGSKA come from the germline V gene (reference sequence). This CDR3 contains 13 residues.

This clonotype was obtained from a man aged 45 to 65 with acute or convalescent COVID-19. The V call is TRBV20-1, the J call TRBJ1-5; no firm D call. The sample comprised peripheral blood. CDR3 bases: TGCAGTGCTAGTTCCCGGGAAGGACAGCCCCAGCATTTT. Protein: CSASSREGQPQHF.